These 18 T cell receptor beta chains were sequenced from one sample in a study of OX40 agonist ivuxolimab in advanced cancers. TCRdb keeps only in-frame clones here, not all; method: immunoSEQ multiplex PCR. The profile covers about 82,000 clones, with around 84% appearing a single time and approximately 6.5% taken by the ten largest. Specimen: CD4+ or CD8+ T cells sorted from blood, collected in a trial of the OX40 agonist ivuxolimab. These TCRs come from an adult with an advanced solid tumor such as melanoma, head and neck, liver or kidney cancer.

This sequence joins TRBV6-5 and TRBJ2-7; TRBD2 is a possible D gene (7 bases). Looked up from germline, CDR1 is MNHEY and CDR2 is SVGAGI. There are 16 residues in the CDR3. Between the trimmed V and J ends, which lost 2 bases and 2 bases, there was a span of 16 bases. CDR3 in amino acids: CASSYRAGASTYEQYF. CDR3 coding DNA: TGTGCCAGCAGTTACCGGGCGGGGGCGTCAACCTACGAGCAGTACTTC.

The V call is TRBV16, the J call TRBJ1-1; D gene ambiguous. The germline gives CDR1 KGHSY, CDR2 FQNENV. The CDR3 is 13 residues long. V dropped 1 base and J dropped 2 bases, with 5 bases sitting between them. CDR3: CASSQWGNTEAFF. CDR3 nucleotides: TGTGCCAGCAGCCAATGGGGAAACACTGAAGCTTTCTTT.

Points on this clone: This sample also contains other DNA sequences that code for the same CDR3. The chain uses TRBV4-2 and TRBJ1-5; weak D call: TRBD1 (5 bases). From germline, CDR1 is LGHNA and CDR2 YNFKEQ. The CDR3 has 17 residues. Trimming took 0 bases from V and 2 from J, leaving 14 bases between them. CDR3 bases: TGTGCCAGCAGCCAAGATGGCGGGGGAGGGGGCAATCAGCCCCAGCATTTT. Its protein is CASSQDGGGGGNQPQHF.

This rearrangement joins TRBV7-2 to TRBJ1-1, with TRBD1 matching 7 bases. This CDR3 region has 14 residues. Trimming removed 4 bases from V and 5 bases from J; junction bases left unmatched: 7. Germline CDR1 reads SGHTA; CDR2 reads FQGNSA. CDR3 DNA sequence: TGTGCCAGCAGCTCACCGGGACAGCGGACTGAAGCTTTCTTT. Protein: CASSSPGQRTEAFF.

This chain uses TRBV18 with TRBJ1-6, with D hard to call. The CDR3 sequence is 14 residues long. Germline CDR1 KGHSH, CDR2 LQKENI. V lost 2 bases, J lost 7 bases, and 9 bases lay in between. Written as DNA, the CDR3 is TGTGCCAGCTCACCAGAGACGGCGAATTCACCCCTCCACTTT. The encoded protein is CASSPETANSPLHF. Full variable domain (remainder filled in from reference TRBV18 and TRBJ1-6): NAGVMQNPRHLVRRRGQEARLRCSPMKGHSHVYWYRQLPEEGLKFMVYLQKENIIDESGMPKERFSAEFPKEGPSILRIQQVVRGDSAAYFCASSPETANSPLHFGNGTRLTVT.

This clone was picked up a small number of times. The gene calls are TRBV7-6 and TRBJ1-2; 8 bases line up with TRBD1. The CDR3 has 15 residues. Unmatched junction bases numbered 7, after V lost 2 bases and J lost 5 bases. Germline V lookup: CDR1 SGHVS, CDR2 FNYEAQ. This CDR3 is CASSLFQGAQYGYTF. Here the CDR3 DNA reads TGTGCCAGCAGCTTATTTCAGGGGGCGCAGTATGGCTACACCTTC.

The J gene is TRBJ1-1, the V gene TRBV13, with 7 bases matching TRBD1. This CDR3 is built from 15 residues. Germline CDR1 is PRHDT and CDR2 is FYEKMQ (reference sequence). J gave up 2 bases and V 5 bases, and 8 bases lay outside the gene matches. The CDR3 sequence: CASSPRGQKNTEAFF. CDR3 sequence (DNA): TGTGCCAGCAGCCCCCGGGGACAGAAAAACACTGAAGCTTTCTTT.

V is TRBV27 and J is TRBJ1-4, with D maybe TRBD1 (6 bases). V was trimmed by 5 bases and J by 7 bases, leaving 14 bases between them. This CDR3 has 14 residues. The germline V gene has CDR1 MNHEY and CDR2 SMNVEV (reference sequence). The CDR3 is CASSPYWTAEKLFF. CDR3 coding DNA: TGTGCCAGCAGTCCTTACTGGACAGCTGAAAAACTGTTTTTT.

This sequence joins TRBV5-1 and TRBJ1-6; tentative D call: TRBD1 (5 bases). V gave up 0 bases and J gave up 10 bases, with 14 bases separating them. The CDR3 runs 15 residues. Germline lookup yields CDR1 SGHRS and CDR2 YFSETQ. CDR3 residues: CASSLGAQGGSPLHF. The DNA of the CDR3 is TGCGCCAGCAGCTTGGGCGCGCAGGGAGGGTCACCCCTCCACTTT.

This clone was counted only a few times. The chain carries TRBV19 and TRBJ1-2; TRBD1 might be the D (5 bases). CDR1 and CDR2 from the germline V gene are LNHDA and SQIVND (reference sequence). The CDR3 loop spans 13 amino acids. The V end lost 6 bases, the J end lost 8 bases, and 16 bases lay between the germline ends. CDR3 nucleotides: TGTGCCAGTAGGGGGGGAGTATCTAACGGCTACACCTTC. This translates into CASRGGVSNGYTF.

The chain carries TRBV18 and TRBJ1-1; D remains unclear. Trimming removed 4 bases at V and 8 bases at J, with 14 bases between. The CDR3 extends over 13 amino acids. Per the germline V gene, CDR1 is KGHSH and CDR2 is LQKENI. The CDR3 spells CASSRIRSEEAFF. The DNA for the CDR3 is TGTGCCAGCTCACGTATCCGCAGTGAGGAAGCTTTCTTT.

V usage is TRBV19 and J usage is TRBJ2-1; possible D gene TRBD1, 5 bases. The length of the CDR3 is 13 residues. Germline CDR1 reads LNHDA; CDR2 reads SQIVND (reference sequence). Trimming stripped 9 bases from V and 6 bases from J, with 15 bases between. The CDR3 reads CASQGRRFNEQFF. CDR3 nucleotides: TGTGCCAGCCAGGGTCGACGGTTCAATGAGCAGTTCTTC.

The chain has TRBV5-1 and TRBJ2-7, with D hard to call. This CDR3 spans 13 amino acids. The germline V gene has CDR1 SGHRS and CDR2 YFSETQ. Trimming cost V 4 bases and J 4 bases, with 12 bases left between them. CDR3 amino acids: CASSAPGLYEQYF. The CDR3 nucleotides are TGCGCCAGCAGCGCCCCAGGCTTATACGAGCAGTACTTC.

A word on this clone: The same CDR3 can be traced to other DNA sequences in this sample. This chain connects TRBV30 to TRBJ1-5; TRBD1 is a possible D gene (5 bases). The V gene's germline CDR1 is GTSNPN and CDR2 SVGIG (reference sequence). The CDR3 extends over 14 amino acids. V dropped 0 bases and J dropped 4 bases, with 10 bases sitting between them. The CDR3 nucleotides read TGTGCCTGGAGTGTGGGGGTAGGTAATCAGCCCCAGCATTTT. This sequence encodes CAWSVGVGNQPQHF.

The chain couples TRBV5-4 to TRBJ1-2; D unresolved. Trimming removed 4 bases at V and 0 bases at J, with 7 bases between. The CDR3 runs 13 residues. The germline gives CDR1 SGHNT, CDR2 YYREEE (reference sequence). The CDR3 DNA is TGTGCCAGCAGCAGCGGAGCTAACTATGGCTACACCTTC. Its protein is CASSSGANYGYTF.

This chain links TRBV15 with TRBJ2-7, with 12 positions matching TRBD2. Germline CDR1 LNHNV, CDR2 YYDKDF (reference sequence). V was pared by 5 bases and J by 7 bases, with 3 bases of the junction left unmatched. The CDR3 covers 13 residues. The CDR3, as DNA: TGTGCCACCAGCCGACTAGCGGGAGTTGAGCAGTACTTC. Translated: CATSRLAGVEQYF.

The chain uses TRBV7-3 and TRBJ2-1; either TRBD1 or TRBD2 may fit D (6 bases each). This CDR3 comprises 17 residues. V was clipped by 4 bases and J by 4 bases, with 20 bases between them. CDR1 is SGHTA, CDR2 FQGTGA, per germline. For the CDR3, the DNA is TGTGCCAGCAGCTCTCTCTCCCTCGGGGGCCTTTACAATGAGCAGTTCTTC. Translating gives CASSSLSLGGLYNEQFF.

The chain employs TRBV18 and TRBJ2-7; D might be TRBD2 (6 bases). V gave up 4 bases and J gave up 0 bases, with 13 bases separating them. The CDR3 runs 15 residues. Germline V lookup: CDR1 KGHSH, CDR2 LQKENI. CDR3 protein: CASSRGTPSSYEQYF. The DNA of the CDR3 is TGTGCCAGCTCACGCGGGACGCCGAGCTCCTACGAGCAGTACTTC.